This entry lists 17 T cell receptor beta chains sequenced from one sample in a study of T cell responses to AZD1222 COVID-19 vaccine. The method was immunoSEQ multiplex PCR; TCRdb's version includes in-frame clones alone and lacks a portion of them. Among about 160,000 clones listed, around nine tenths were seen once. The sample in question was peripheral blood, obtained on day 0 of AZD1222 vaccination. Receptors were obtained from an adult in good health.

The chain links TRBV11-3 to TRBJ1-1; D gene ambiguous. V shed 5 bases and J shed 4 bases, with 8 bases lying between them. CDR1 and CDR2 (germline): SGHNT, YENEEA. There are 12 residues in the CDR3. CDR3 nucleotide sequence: TGTGCCAGCAGCGGGCCAGCCACTGAAGCTTTCTTT. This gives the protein CASSGPATEAFF.

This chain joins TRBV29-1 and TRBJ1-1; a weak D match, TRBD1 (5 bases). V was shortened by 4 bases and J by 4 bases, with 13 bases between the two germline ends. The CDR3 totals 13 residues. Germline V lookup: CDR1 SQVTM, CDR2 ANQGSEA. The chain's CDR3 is CSVGGGFGTEAFF. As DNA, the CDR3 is TGCAGCGTTGGTGGGGGGTTTGGCACTGAAGCTTTCTTT.

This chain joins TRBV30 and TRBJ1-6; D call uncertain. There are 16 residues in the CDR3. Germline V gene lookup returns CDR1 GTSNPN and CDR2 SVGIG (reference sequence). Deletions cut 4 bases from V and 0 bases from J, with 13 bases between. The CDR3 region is CAWTPALSSYNSPLHF. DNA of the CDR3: TGTGCCTGGACTCCGGCCCTGAGCTCCTATAATTCACCCCTCCACTTT. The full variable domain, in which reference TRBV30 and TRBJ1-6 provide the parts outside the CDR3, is SQTIHQWPATLVQPVGSPLSLECTVEGTSNPNLYWYRQAAGRGLQLLFYSVGIGQISSEVPQNLSASRPQDRQFILSSKKLLLSDSGFYLCAWTPALSSYNSPLHFGNGTRLTVT.

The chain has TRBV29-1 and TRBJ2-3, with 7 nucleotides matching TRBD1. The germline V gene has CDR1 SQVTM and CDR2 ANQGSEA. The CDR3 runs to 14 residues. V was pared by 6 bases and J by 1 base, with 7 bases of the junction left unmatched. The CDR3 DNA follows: TGCAGCGTCAATAACAGGGGAGGCACAGATACGCAGTATTTT. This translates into CSVNNRGGTDTQYF.

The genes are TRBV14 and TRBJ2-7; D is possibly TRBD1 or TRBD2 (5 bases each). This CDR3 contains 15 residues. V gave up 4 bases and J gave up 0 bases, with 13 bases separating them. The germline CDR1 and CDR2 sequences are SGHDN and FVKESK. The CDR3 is CASSLSGASSYEQYF. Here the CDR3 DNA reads TGTGCCAGCAGCCTTTCCGGGGCCAGCTCCTACGAGCAGTACTTC. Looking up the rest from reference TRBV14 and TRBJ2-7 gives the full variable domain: EAGVTQFPSHSVIEKGQTVTLRCDPISGHDNLYWYRRVMGKEIKFLLHFVKESKQDESGMPNNRFLAERTGGTYSTLKVQPAELEDSGVYFCASSLSGASSYEQYFGPGTRLTVT.

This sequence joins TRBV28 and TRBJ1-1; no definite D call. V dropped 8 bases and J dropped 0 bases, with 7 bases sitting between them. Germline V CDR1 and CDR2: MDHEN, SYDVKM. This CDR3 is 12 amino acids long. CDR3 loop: CASDTVNTEAFF. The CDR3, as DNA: TGTGCCAGCGACACAGTGAACACTGAAGCTTTCTTT.

CDR3 nucleotides: TGTGCCAGCAGGCACCAGGGACAGGTTTTTTCACCCCTCCACTTT. Translating it yields CASRHQGQVFSPLHF. The chain links TRBV28 to TRBJ1-6; TRBD1 agrees at 8 bases. Germline V gene sequence: CDR1 MDHEN, CDR2 SYDVKM. This CDR3 has 15 amino acids. J lost 9 bases, V lost 6 bases, and 10 bases had no gene match.

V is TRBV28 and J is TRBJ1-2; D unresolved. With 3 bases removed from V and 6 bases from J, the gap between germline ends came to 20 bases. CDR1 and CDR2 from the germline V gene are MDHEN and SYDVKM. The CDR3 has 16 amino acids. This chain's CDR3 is CASSLGRKVMSDGYTF. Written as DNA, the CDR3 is TGTGCCAGCAGTTTGGGTAGGAAGGTCATGTCGGATGGCTACACCTTC.

CDR3 nucleotides: TGCGCCAGCAGCTTGGAAGAAAACATTCAGTACTTC. Translating it yields CASSLEENIQYF. The chain employs TRBV5-1 and TRBJ2-4; D remains unclear. The germline CDR1 and CDR2 sequences are SGHRS and YFSETQ. The CDR3 has 12 amino acids. V lost 0 bases and J lost 5, with 3 bases in between.

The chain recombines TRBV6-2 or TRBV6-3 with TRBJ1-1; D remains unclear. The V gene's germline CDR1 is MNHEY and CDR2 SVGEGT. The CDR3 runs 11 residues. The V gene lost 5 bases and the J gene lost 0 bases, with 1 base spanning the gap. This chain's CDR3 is CASSMNTEAFF. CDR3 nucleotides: TGTGCCAGCAGTATGAACACTGAAGCTTTCTTT.

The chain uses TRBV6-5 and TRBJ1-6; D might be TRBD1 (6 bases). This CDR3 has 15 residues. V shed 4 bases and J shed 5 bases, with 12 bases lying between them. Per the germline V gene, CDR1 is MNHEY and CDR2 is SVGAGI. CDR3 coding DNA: TGTGCCAGCAGTTTCTCTCAGGGGAATAATTCACCCCTCCACTTT. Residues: CASSFSQGNNSPLHF.

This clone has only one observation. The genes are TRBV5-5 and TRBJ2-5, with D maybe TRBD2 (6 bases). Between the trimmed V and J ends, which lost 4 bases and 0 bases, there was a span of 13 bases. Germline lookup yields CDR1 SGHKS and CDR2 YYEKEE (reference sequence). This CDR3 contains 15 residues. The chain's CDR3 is CASSPLSGDQETQYF. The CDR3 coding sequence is TGTGCCAGCAGCCCCCTTTCGGGAGACCAAGAGACCCAGTACTTC.

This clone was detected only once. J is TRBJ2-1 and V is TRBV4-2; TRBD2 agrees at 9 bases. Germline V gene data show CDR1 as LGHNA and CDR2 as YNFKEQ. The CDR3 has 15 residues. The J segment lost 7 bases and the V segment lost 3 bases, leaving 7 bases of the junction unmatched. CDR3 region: CASSQSAGGPNEQFF. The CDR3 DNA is TGTGCCAGCAGCCAGTCTGCGGGAGGGCCGAATGAGCAGTTCTTC.

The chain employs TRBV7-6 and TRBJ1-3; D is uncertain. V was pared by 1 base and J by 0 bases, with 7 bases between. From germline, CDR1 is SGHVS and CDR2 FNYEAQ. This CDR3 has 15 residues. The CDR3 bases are TGTGCCAGCAGCTTAGAATCGCGCTCTGGAAACACCATATATTTT. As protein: CASSLESRSGNTIYF.

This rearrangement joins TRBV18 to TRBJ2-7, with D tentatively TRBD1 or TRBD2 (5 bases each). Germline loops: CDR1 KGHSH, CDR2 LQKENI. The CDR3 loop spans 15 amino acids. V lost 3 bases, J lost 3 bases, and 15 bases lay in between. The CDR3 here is CASSPGTGPLYEQYF. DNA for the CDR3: TGTGCCAGCTCACCCGGGACGGGACCCCTCTACGAGCAGTACTTC.

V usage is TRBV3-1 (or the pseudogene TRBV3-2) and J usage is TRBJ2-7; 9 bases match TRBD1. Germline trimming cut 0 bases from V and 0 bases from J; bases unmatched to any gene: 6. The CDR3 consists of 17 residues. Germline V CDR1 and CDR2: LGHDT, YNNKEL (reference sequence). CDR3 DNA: TGTGCCAGCAGCCAAGATCGATTGGGACAGGGCTCCTACGAGCAGTACTTC. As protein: CASSQDRLGQGSYEQYF.

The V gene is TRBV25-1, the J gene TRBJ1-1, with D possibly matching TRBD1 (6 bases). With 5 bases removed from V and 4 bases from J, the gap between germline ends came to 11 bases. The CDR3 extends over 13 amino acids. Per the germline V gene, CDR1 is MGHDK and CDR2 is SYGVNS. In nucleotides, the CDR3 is TGTGCCAGCAGTATAGTAGGGGGCACTGAAGCTTTCTTT. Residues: CASSIVGGTEAFF.